This T cell receptor beta chain appears in the sequencing data of a study of T cells in Graves' hyperthyroidism and ophthalmopathy. Broader study findings: A 13 V-J model separated ophthalmopathy from stable hyperthyroidism.

This clonotype appeared a few times. Its antigen is unknown. RNA transcripts were the template for amplifying TCR beta CDR3 regions. The HTBI set primed first-round TCR CDR3 RT-PCR. TCRdb used MiXCR to reprocess the multiplex PCR reads, holding one entry per CDR3 protein. The table lists some 380,000 distinct CDR3 sequences, approximately 13% of them singletons. Germline V gene lookup returns CDR1 SGDLS and CDR2 YYNGEE. The CDR3 consists of 16 residues. V trimming: 0 bases; J trimming: 2 bases; junction bases outside the gene matches: 6. The receptor was derived from a man under 40 with Graves' hyperthyroidism that later progressed to Graves' ophthalmopathy. This sequence joins TRBV9 and TRBJ2-3; 7 nucleotides align to TRBD2. Material: blood. The CDR3 loop is CASSVVASGHTDTQYF. CDR3 bases: TGTGCCAGCAGCGTAGTTGCTAGCGGACACACAGATACGCAGTATTTT.